What follows describes a single T cell receptor (beta chain). Its antigen is not identified. Sequenced by immunoSEQ multiplex PCR; TCRdb stores in-frame clones only, minus some. This sample carries 120,000 to 150,000 clones, around 88% of them seen once, and the ten largest clones take roughly 16%. The data belong to a study of T cell responses to AZD1222 COVID-19 vaccine. Study conclusions and caveats: Samples come after the peak T cell response, not at day 14. A mostly white British donor set with more females was recruited, and clonal diversity was possibly underestimated.

The germline CDR1 and CDR2 sequences are MDHEN and SYDVKM. The CDR3 has 15 residues. V lost 6 bases, J lost 4 bases, and 10 bases stayed unmatched. The sample was peripheral blood, taken on day 0 of AZD1222 vaccination. This clonotype was sampled from an adult in good health. The J gene is TRBJ1-2, the V gene TRBV28, with 8 nucleotides matching TRBD1. The CDR3 loop reads CASRFRTGSIYGYTF. The DNA of the CDR3 is TGTGCCAGCAGATTCCGGACAGGGTCTATCTATGGCTACACCTTC.